This T cell receptor (beta chain) was observed in a study of CD4 T cells in relation to SARS-CoV-2 and coronaviruses. Study context: The restricting HLA molecule for shared crossreactive spike epitopes was mapped. Study-wide results and caveats: Memory recall responses, not primary responses primed in culture, are what the assay detects. SARS-CoV-2-driven expansion was significantly weaker in crossreactive than monoreactive clones.

CDR1 is WNHNN and CDR2 is SYGVQD in the germline V gene (reference sequence). Trimming took off 0 bases at V and 7 bases at J, with 16 bases between the two ends. This CDR3 region has 16 residues. Naive and memory CD4+ T cell DNA was deep-sequenced without culture. Data came from immunoSEQ multiplex PCR; TCRdb stores just in-frame clones and leaves some out. Among about 59,000 clones listed, 86% were seen once. The unexposed donors gave CD4+ T cells in about 2011-2018, prior to COVID-19. Points on this clone: The antigen remains undetermined.

The chain links TRBV10-1 to TRBJ2-1; no clear D. The sequenced sample was memory CD4+ T cells from PBMCs. This clonotype originated in a human donor in good health. For the CDR3, the DNA is TGCGCCAGCAGTGAGTCGAATCTACGGCCGAGAAATGAGCAGTTCTTC. Its translation is CASSESNLRPRNEQFF.